The entry that follows covers one T cell receptor (beta chain) sequence. This clone came up once. What this receptor recognizes is not known. Per-base quality was not reported, and no clone a single base away is much larger than it. The data stem from a study of blood T cell repertoires in COVID-19 (TCRdb year 2020). For the wider study: The collaborator samples originated in the United States, Italy and Spain and spanned the acute and convalescent phases of COVID-19. Where available, HLA class I and class II types were taken from metadata supplied by the sample provider and were not determined by assay-based typing. Nearly every sample came with metadata listing a de-identified subject ID, COVID-19 status, age in years and sex. The prospective study material was composed of cDNA or gDNA derived from T cells, B-cell-depleted T cells, or PBMCs. The repertoires were released in a freely available public database intended as a resource for research on the immune response to SARS-CoV-2. Samples came from the ongoing ImmuneRACE study (first 160 participants) plus 1,254 subjects from 6 global collaborators. Deeply sampled blood TCRbeta repertoires from subjects exposed to, actively infected with, or recovered from COVID-19 were included in the dataset. On the study overall, not on this receptor specifically: The amount of clinical and demographic metadata varied by source and participant and was provided uncurated.

The immunoSEQ Assay, a bias-controlled multiplex PCR, was used to amplify TCRbeta CDR3 regions from genomic DNA. The study's processing was this. Nucleated cell counts per sample were estimated from amplification of reference gene primers within the assay. To quantify the absolute abundance of each unique TCRbeta CDR3 rearrangement, sequence reads were collapsed and filtered. For each sample, productive Simpson clonality was calculated as the square root of Simpson's diversity index over productive rearrangements. TCRdb provides this immuneACCESS table in a form limited to in-frame rearrangements. Some clones are lacking; in checked studies, under half of them reflect an unresolved V gene, and why the rest are absent is not known. D and trimming were read from the DNA, whereas the V and J calls and clone size are those reported in that table. Across this sample there are hundreds of thousands of clones, with 88% seen only once. The ten largest clones capture around 0.7% of the sample.

Each collaborating institution followed its own protocols to collect whole blood in K2EDTA tubes. For TCRbeta analysis, collaborator samples were shipped as frozen whole blood, as isolated PBMCs, or as DNA extracted from either sample type. According to the germline V gene, CDR1 reads KGHSH and CDR2 reads LQKENI. V trim: 6 bases; J trim: 1 base; unmatched bases: 11. The CDR3, from cysteine to phenylalanine, totals 16 residues. The read is trimmed to its CDR3 DNA, 48 bases read in frame from base 1. The sequence was collected from a human donor in a cohort sampled during active COVID-19. The sequencing sample was made of peripheral blood. The chain was built from TRBV18 and TRBJ1-2, with 7 middle bases fitting TRBD1. The sequenced DNA: TGTGCCAGCTCCCGGAGCGCGACAGGGAATAACTATGGCTACACCTTC. The encoded protein is CASSRSATGNNYGYTF. The reference TRBV18 and TRBJ1-2 proteins fill in what lies around the CDR3, so the full variable domain reads NAGVMQNPRHLVRRRGQEARLRCSPMKGHSHVYWYRQLPEEGLKFMVYLQKENIIDESGMPKERFSAEFPKEGPSILRIQQVVRGDSAAYFCASSRSATGNNYGYTFGSGTRLTVV.